Given below is one T cell receptor (beta chain) in context. Its antigen is undetermined. These data originate in a study of blood T cells in healthy people across ages. The study recruited healthy Caucasian donors from Russia who were aged about 6 to 90. The V gene end was trimmed by 6 bases and the J gene end by 0 bases; junction bases not matched to a gene: 10. The CDR3 runs 16 residues. The germline gives CDR1 DFQATT, CDR2 SNEGSKA (reference sequence). Next came a second PCR, run for about 7 to 12 cycles, which used a sample-barcoded 5' primer along with a J-beta primer mix. Carrying 12 random nucleotides, a template-switch adaptor labeled each individual cDNA molecule. CDR3-containing paired-end reads numbered at least 2.5 million in each sample. TCRdb ran MiXCR on the 5' RACE reads and lists one entry per CDR3 protein. The repertoire holds hundreds of thousands of distinct CDR3 sequences, with around 49% as singletons.

Study-level points and caveats: As age increased, TCR beta diversity per million T cells fell in a roughly linear fashion.

Sequencing was performed on blood. The V and J genes are TRBV20-1 and TRBJ2-4; 8 bases are a match to TRBD1. This receptor was taken from a woman aged 55 to 70 in good health. The CDR3 DNA reads as TGCAGTGCCAGACCGGACAGGGCAACAGCCAAAAACATTCAGTACTTC. Amino acid sequence: CSARPDRATAKNIQYF.